A selection of T cell receptor beta chains follows, all from one sample in a study of response to subunit inactivated influenza vaccine. TCRdb independently ran MiXCR on the RT-PCR reads; one entry per CDR3 protein. The table lists more than 500,000 distinct CDR3 sequences, about 10% of them singletons. The data also belong to a second study, concerning T cells expressing NK-cell markers.

This specimen was PBMCs from blood, taken on the day of vaccination. All receptors derive from a man aged 50 to 59 who received an inactivated influenza vaccine. The CDR3 runs from the conserved cysteine through the conserved F or W. A D gene is named only where the DNA matches it firmly. Clone size is shown for a subset of rows, as once, few, many or a class of expanded clone.

j_gene,d_gene,abundance,v_gene,CDR3aa
TRBJ1-2,.,many,TRBV5-1,CASSPGLATLGYTF
TRBJ2-4,.,.,TRBV4-3,CASSQDQTPMLSGDRNIQYF
TRBJ2-1,TRBD2,few,TRBV5-1,CASSLRASGGSYNEQFF
TRBJ2-3,TRBD2,.,TRBV4-2,CASSQKGNSGRDTQYF
TRBJ2-5,.,many,TRBV18,CASSRLFETQYF
TRBJ2-7,.,.,TRBV12-3/TRBV12-4,CASSQSGRALYEQYF
TRBJ2-1,.,.,TRBV24-1,CATSLQAYNEQFF
TRBJ1-5,.,.,TRBV20-1,CSVVSWNQPQHF
TRBJ2-2,.,many,TRBV7-3,CASSLEVTRAGELFF
TRBJ2-2,.,few,TRBV7-8,CASSLITRGTGELFF
TRBJ2-2,.,.,TRBV2,CATGNTGELFF
TRBJ2-1,.,.,TRBV12-3/TRBV12-4,CASSLSQAPYNEQFF
TRBJ2-2,.,many,TRBV29-1,CSVREGTGELFF
TRBJ2-1,.,.,TRBV12-3/TRBV12-4,CASGPREQFF
TRBJ2-2,.,.,TRBV6-1,CASSEHQQPLNTGELFF
TRBJ2-5,.,.,TRBV15,CATSRAAGQETQYF
TRBJ2-5,.,few,TRBV12-3/TRBV12-4,CASSFHTGETQYF
TRBJ2-5,.,few,TRBV9,CASSRGLNFEETQYF
TRBJ2-1,.,.,TRBV2,CASSDWVSYNEQFF
TRBJ1-3,.,few,TRBV5-5,CASSPPGLGGNTIYF
TRBJ2-3,TRBD2,few,TRBV6-5,CASSLERGVRTDTQYF
TRBJ2-7,.,.,TRBV12-3/TRBV12-4,CASSLAPRVYEQYF
TRBJ2-7,TRBD1,many,TRBV4-3,CASSQGTGTGYEQYF
TRBJ2-3,TRBD2,few,TRBV6-5,CASRYSSGGTDTQYF
TRBJ1-1,TRBD1,.,TRBV12-3/TRBV12-4,CASRTGQVNTEAFF
TRBJ2-3,.,few,TRBV7-9,CASSLGGDLDTQYF
TRBJ2-3,.,many,TRBV5-1,CASSLSGGPSTDTQYF